Sequencing of this T cell receptor (beta chain) was carried out in a study of resident and recirculating memory T cells in vitiligo. About the study: Each patient gave two lesional and two nonlesional epidermal shave biopsies, plus PBMCs. Genomic DNA was extracted from whole homogenized samples, with no cell sorting. Findings and limits, study-wide: No unique dominant TCR clone was found in vitiligo lesions. Non-conserved TCRs across sites and patients suggested distinct clones per lesion.

The length of the CDR3 is 15 residues. Per the germline V gene, CDR1 is LNHDA and CDR2 is SQIVND (reference sequence). Trimming removed 4 bases from V and 3 bases from J; junction bases left unmatched: 8. Regarding this clone: Its antigen is currently unknown.

The method was immunoSEQ multiplex PCR; TCRdb's version includes in-frame clones alone and lacks a portion of them. The sample has tens of thousands of clones, about nine tenths seen once; the top ten hold 4.9%. The sample taken for sequencing was blood. This clonotype was obtained from a male donor with vitiligo. This chain connects TRBV19 to TRBJ2-7; TRBD1 matches at 8 bases. In nucleotides, the CDR3 is TGTGCCAGTAGTAAGGCAAGGACAGGGCACTACGAGCAGTACTTC. Encoded protein: CASSKARTGHYEQYF.